The clone carrying this T cell receptor beta chain has a handful of counts. Its antigen is as yet unknown. The data are from a study of T cells after posttransplantation cyclophosphamide. Study-wide findings and caveats: Recipient CMV seropositivity and CMV reactivation strongly tracked TRB clonality. Skin or GI-infiltrating T cells shared few TRB sequences with blood. Donor CD8+ memory clones often dominated recipient blood repertoires at later times.

The CDR3 is made up of 14 amino acids. V dropped 5 bases and J dropped 8; count of bases not matched to a gene: 8. In germline, CDR1 is SGHTA, CDR2 FQGNSA. Treatment was busulfan-fludarabine conditioning, a marrow graft, and cyclophosphamide on days +3 and +4. Sequencing was performed with immunoSEQ multiplex PCR; in TCRdb, only in-frame clones are kept and a portion is missing. Of under 50,000 clones listed, less than 95% are singletons. This chain links TRBV7-2 with TRBJ1-2, with 10 bases matching TRBD1. The receptor was isolated from a male patient aged 60 to 75 who received an allogeneic stem cell transplant from a related donor and was CMV-positive. Some T cells may have originated in the graft donor. This sample comprised PBMCs, obtained less than 70 days after allogeneic stem cell transplant with posttransplant cyclophosphamide. This CDR3 reads CASSPRQGAVGYTF. In DNA, the CDR3 is TGTGCCAGCAGCCCACGACAGGGGGCGGTAGGCTACACCTTC.